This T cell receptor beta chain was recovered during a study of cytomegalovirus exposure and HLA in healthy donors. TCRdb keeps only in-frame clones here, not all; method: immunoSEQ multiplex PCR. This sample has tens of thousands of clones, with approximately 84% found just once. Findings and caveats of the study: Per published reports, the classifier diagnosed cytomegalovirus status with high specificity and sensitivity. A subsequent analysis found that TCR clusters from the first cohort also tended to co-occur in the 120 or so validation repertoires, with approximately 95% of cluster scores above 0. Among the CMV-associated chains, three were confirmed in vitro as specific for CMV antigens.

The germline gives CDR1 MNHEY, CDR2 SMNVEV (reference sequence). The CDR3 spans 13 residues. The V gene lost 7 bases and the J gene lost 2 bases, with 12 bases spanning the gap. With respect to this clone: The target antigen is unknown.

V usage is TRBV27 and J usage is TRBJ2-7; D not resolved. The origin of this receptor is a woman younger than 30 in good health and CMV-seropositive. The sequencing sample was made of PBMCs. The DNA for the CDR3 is TGTGCCAGCACCCCCCAGAATGCCTACGAGCAGTACTTC. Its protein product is CASTPQNAYEQYF.